This T cell receptor (beta chain) was identified in a study of cytomegalovirus exposure and HLA in healthy donors. Here immunoSEQ multiplex PCR was the method, and the copy in TCRdb shows in-frame clones only, minus some. The data hold around 50,000 clones, with 93% observed a single time. Looked up from germline, CDR1 is SEHNR and CDR2 is FQNEAQ (reference sequence). The CDR3 runs 17 residues. Deletions cut 4 bases from V and 1 base from J, with 19 bases between. This sequence joins TRBV7-9 and TRBJ1-1; a possible D gene is TRBD1 (5 bases). The source is a woman younger than 35 in good health and CMV-seronegative. The sequenced material came from PBMCs. This CDR3 reads CASSWVSGQSSNTEAFF. In DNA, the CDR3 is TGTGCCAGCAGCTGGGTTTCAGGGCAATCTTCGAACACTGAAGCTTTCTTT. The full variable domain, with the rest looked up from reference TRBV7-9 and TRBJ1-1, is DTGVSQNPRHKITKRGQNVTFRCDPISEHNRLYWYRQTLGQGPEFLTYFQNEAQLEKSRLLSDRFSAERPKGSFSTLEIQRTEQGDSAMYLCASSWVSGQSSNTEAFFGQGTRLTVV.